This T cell receptor beta chain was captured in a study of T cells in tuberculosis. TCR-alpha and TCR-beta chains were sequenced unpaired. The table came from immunoSEQ multiplex PCR; TCRdb's copy has only in-frame clones and leaves some out. Here the sample spans more than 70,000 clones, more than 75% being singletons. Study-wide results and caveats: T cells binding CD1B-GMM tetramer weakly possibly escaped the sort.

Thawed, overnight-rested PBMC were stained with GMM-loaded CD1B tetramer, viability dye and anti-CD3, then sorted. C32 glucose monomycolate from Rhodococcus equi was loaded onto the CD1B tetramers. PBMC for tetramer sorting were first depleted of CD14-expressing monocytes. Each donor contributed roughly 91,000 sorted tetramer-negative cells. Sequencing used CD1b-GMM tetramer-negative cells sorted from PBMCs. This TCR was recovered from an adult woman with latent tuberculosis.

CDR3 residues: CASTYGGDGYQETQYF. Written as DNA, the CDR3 is TGTGCCAGCACGTACGGAGGGGACGGGTACCAAGAGACCCAGTACTTC. V is TRBV2 and J is TRBJ2-5, with D perhaps matching TRBD2 (6 bases). The germline gives CDR1 SNHLY, CDR2 FYNNEI. V was clipped by 7 bases and J by 0 bases, with 18 bases between them. CDR3 length: 16 residues.